This TCR beta chain was obtained from a study of lymphopenia after photon versus proton radiotherapy. Regarding the study as a whole: A bigger post-nadir fall in TCR diversity correlated inversely with survival time in deceased patients.

CDR1 is MNHEY, CDR2 SVGAGI, per germline. Trimming removed 2 bases from V and 4 bases from J, with 7 bases in between. CDR3 length: 13 residues. Assay used: immunoSEQ multiplex PCR; TCRdb lists only in-frame clones, some missing. Of about 65,000 clones in the sample, more than 75% were seen once. This clone was recorded once. Its specificity is unknown. The sequences come from peripheral blood, collected from a patient treated with proton-based radiotherapy. J is TRBJ2-3 and V is TRBV6-5; D is ambiguous. The sequence was collected from a man aged 80 or over with esophageal cancer. The CDR3 DNA reads as TGTGCCAGCAGTTACCACGAAGCAGATACGCAGTATTTT. It specifies CASSYHEADTQYF.